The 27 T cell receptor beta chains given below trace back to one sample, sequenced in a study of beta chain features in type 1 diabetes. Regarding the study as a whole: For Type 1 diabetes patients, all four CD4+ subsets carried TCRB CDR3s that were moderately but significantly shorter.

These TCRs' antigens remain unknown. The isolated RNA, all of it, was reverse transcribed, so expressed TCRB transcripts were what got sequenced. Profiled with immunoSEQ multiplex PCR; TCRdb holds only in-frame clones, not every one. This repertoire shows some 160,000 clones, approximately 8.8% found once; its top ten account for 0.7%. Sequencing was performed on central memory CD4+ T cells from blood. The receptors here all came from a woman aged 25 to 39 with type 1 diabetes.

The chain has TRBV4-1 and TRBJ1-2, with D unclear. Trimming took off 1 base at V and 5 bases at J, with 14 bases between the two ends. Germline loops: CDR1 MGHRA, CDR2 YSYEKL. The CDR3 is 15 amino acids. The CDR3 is CASSQVGGSSYGYTF. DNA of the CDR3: TGCGCCAGCAGCCAAGTAGGAGGCAGTTCTTATGGCTACACCTTC.

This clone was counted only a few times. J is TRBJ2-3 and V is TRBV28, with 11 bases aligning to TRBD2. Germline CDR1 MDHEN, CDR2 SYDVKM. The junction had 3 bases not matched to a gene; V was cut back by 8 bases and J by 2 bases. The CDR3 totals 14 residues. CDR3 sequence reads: CASLLAGATDTQYF. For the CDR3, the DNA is TGTGCCAGCCTACTAGCGGGAGCCACAGATACGCAGTATTTT.

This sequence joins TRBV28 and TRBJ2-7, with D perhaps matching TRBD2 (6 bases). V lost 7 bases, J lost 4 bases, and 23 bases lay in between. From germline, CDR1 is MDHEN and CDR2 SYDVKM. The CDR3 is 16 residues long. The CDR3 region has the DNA TGTGCCAGCAATTCGGGCGGGGCGGCCCTACTTTACGAGCAGTACTTC. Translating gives CASNSGGAALLYEQYF.

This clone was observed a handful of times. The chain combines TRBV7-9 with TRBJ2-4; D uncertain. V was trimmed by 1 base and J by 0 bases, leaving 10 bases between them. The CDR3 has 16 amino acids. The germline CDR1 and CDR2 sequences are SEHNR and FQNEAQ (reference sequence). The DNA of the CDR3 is TGTGCCAGCAGCTTAGATCCCAGATTAGCCAAAAACATTCAGTACTTC. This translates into CASSLDPRLAKNIQYF.

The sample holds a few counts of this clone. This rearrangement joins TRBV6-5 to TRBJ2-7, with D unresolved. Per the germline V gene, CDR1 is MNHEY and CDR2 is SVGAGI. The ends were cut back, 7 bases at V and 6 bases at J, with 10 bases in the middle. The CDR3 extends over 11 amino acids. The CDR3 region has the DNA TGTGCCAGCACGGGTAACTCCGAGCAGTACTTC. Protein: CASTGNSEQYF.

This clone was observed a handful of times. This CDR3 is CASRVQQETQYF. The CDR3 DNA reads TGCGCCTCGCGGGTACAGCAAGAGACCCAGTACTTC. The chain is built from TRBV5-1 and TRBJ2-5, with D maybe TRBD2 (5 bases). Germline CDR1 and CDR2: SGHRS and YFSETQ. There are 12 residues in the CDR3. Trimming removed 10 bases from V and 2 bases from J, with 12 bases in between.

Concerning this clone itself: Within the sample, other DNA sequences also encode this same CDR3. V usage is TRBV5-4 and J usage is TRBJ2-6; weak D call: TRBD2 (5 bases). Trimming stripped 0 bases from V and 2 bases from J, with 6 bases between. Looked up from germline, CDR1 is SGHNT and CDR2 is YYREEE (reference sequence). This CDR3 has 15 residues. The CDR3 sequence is CASSLGGTGANVLTF. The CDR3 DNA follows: TGTGCCAGCAGCTTGGGAGGGACTGGGGCCAACGTCCTGACTTTC.

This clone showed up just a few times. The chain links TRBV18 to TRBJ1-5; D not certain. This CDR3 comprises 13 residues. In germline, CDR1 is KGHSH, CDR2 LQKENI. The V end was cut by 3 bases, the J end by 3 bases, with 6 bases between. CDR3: CASSPPDNQPQHF. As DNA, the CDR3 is TGTGCCAGCTCACCCCCAGACAATCAGCCCCAGCATTTT.

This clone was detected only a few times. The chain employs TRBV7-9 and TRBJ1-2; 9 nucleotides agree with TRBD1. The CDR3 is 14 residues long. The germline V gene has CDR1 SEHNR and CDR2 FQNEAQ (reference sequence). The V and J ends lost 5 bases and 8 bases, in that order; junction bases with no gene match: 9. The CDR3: CASSQGQGRNGYTF. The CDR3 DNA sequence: TGTGCCAGCAGCCAGGGACAGGGTAGAAACGGCTACACCTTC.

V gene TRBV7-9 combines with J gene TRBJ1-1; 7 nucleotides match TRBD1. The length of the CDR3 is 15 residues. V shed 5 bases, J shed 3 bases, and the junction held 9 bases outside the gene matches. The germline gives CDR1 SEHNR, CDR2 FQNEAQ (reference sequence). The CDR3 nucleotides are TGTGCCAGCAGCCTCAGACAGGGTGGCGACACTGAAGCTTTCTTT. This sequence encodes CASSLRQGGDTEAFF.

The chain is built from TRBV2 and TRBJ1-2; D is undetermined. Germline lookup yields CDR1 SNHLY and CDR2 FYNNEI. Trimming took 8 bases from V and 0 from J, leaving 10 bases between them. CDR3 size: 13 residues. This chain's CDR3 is CASVLTPNYGYTF. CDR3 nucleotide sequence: TGTGCCAGCGTATTGACACCTAACTATGGCTACACCTTC.

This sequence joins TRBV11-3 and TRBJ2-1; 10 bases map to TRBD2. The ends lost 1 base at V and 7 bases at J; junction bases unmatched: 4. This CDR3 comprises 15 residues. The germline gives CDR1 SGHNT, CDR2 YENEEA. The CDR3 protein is CASSLGTSGDNEQFF. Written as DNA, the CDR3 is TGTGCCAGCAGCTTAGGGACTAGCGGAGATAATGAGCAGTTCTTC.

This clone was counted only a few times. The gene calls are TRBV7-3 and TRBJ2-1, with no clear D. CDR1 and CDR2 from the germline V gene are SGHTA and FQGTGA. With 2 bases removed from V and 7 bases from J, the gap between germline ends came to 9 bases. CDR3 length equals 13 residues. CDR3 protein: CASSLSLDNEQFF. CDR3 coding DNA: TGTGCCAGCAGCTTATCGCTAGATAATGAGCAGTTCTTC.

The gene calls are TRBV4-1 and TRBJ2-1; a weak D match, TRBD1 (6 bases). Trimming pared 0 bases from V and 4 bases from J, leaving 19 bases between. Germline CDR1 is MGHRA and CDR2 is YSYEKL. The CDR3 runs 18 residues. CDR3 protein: CASSQDPRTANSYNEQFF. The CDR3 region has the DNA TGCGCCAGCAGCCAAGATCCTCGGACAGCTAACTCTTACAATGAGCAGTTCTTC.

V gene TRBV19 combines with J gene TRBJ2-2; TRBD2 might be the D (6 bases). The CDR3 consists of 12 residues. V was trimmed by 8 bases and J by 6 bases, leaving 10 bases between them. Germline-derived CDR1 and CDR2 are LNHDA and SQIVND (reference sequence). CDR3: CASSVAAGELFF. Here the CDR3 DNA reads TGTGCCAGTTCGGTAGCGGCCGGGGAGCTGTTTTTT.

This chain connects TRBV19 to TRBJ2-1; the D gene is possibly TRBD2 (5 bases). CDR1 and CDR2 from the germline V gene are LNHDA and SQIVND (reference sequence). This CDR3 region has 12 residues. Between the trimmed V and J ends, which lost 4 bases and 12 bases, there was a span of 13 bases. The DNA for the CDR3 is TGTGCCAGTAGTACGGGGTTAATGAGGCAGTTCTTC. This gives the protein CASSTGLMRQFF.

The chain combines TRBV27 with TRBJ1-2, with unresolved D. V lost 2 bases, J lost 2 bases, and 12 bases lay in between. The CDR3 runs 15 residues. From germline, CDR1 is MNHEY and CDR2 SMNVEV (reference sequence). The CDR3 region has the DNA TGTGCCAGCAGTTTACGTGCTGGGCAGAACTATGGCTACACCTTC. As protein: CASSLRAGQNYGYTF.

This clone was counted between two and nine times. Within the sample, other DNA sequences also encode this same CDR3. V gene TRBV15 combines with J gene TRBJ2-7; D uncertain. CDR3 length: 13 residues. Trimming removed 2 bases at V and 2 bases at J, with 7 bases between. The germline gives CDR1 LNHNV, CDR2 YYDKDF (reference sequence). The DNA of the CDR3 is TGTGCCACCAGCAGACTCCGGGCCTACGAGCAGTACTTC. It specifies CATSRLRAYEQYF.

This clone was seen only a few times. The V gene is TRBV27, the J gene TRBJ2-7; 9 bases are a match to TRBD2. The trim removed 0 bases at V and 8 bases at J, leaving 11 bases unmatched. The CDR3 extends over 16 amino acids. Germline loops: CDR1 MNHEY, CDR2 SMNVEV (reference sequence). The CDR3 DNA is TGTGCCAGCAGTTTATCCGTCCCGGGACTAGCATCGAAGCAGTACTTC. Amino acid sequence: CASSLSVPGLASKQYF.

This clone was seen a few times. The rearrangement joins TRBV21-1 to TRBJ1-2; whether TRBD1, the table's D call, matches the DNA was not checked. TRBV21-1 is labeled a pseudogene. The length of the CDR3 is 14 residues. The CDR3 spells CASKTGPFDYGYTF. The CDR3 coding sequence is TGTGCCAGCAAGACAGGGCCTTTCGACTATGGCTACACCTTC.

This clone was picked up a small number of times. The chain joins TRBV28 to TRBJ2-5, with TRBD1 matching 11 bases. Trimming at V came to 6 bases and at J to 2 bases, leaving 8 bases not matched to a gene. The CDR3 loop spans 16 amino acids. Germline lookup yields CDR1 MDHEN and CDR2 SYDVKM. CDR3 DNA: TGTGCCAGCAGACACCGGGACAGGGGGTATCAAGAGACCCAGTACTTC. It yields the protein CASRHRDRGYQETQYF. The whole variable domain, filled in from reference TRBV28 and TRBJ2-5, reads DVKVTQSSRYLVKRTGEKVFLECVQDMDHENMFWYRQDPGLGLRLIYFSYDVKMKEKGDIPEGYSVSREKKERFSLILESASTNQTSMYLCASRHRDRGYQETQYFGPGTRLLVL.

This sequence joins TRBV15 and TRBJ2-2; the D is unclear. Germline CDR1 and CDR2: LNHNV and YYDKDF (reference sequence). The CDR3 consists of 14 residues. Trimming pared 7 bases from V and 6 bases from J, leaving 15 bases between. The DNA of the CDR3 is TGTGCCACCACTCCCACTAAGGCCGCCGGGGAGCTGTTTTTT. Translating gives CATTPTKAAGELFF. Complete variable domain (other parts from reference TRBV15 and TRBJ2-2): DAMVIQNPRYQVTQFGKPVTLSCSQTLNHNVMYWYQQKSSQAPKLLFHYYDKDFNNEADTPDNFQSRRPNTSFCFLDIRSPGLGDTAMYLCATTPTKAAGELFFGEGSRLTVL.

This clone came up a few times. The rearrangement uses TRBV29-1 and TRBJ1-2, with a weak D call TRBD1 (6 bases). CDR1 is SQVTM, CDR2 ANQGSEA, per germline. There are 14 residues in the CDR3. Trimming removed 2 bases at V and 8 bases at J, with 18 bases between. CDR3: CSVEIFQDSSGYTF. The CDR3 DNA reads TGCAGCGTTGAAATCTTTCAGGACAGTAGCGGCTACACCTTC.

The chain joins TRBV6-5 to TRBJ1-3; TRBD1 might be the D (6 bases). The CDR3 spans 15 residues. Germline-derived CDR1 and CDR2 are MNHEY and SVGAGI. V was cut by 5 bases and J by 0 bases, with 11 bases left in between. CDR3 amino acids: CASSKQGLSGNTIYF. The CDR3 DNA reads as TGTGCCAGCAGTAAACAGGGCCTCTCTGGAAACACCATATATTTT.

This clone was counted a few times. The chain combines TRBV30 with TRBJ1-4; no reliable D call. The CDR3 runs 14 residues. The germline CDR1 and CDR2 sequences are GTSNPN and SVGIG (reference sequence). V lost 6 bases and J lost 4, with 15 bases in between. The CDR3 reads CACPEGDNNEKLFF. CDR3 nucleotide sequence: TGTGCCTGTCCAGAGGGAGACAATAATGAAAAACTGTTTTTT.

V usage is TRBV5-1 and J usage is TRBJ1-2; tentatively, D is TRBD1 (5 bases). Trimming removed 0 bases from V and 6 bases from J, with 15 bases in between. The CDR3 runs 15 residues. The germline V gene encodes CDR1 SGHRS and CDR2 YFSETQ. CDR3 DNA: TGCGCCAGCAGCTTGGATCAGGGTAGCATCAATGGCTACACCTTC. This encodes CASSLDQGSINGYTF.

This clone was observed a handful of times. As DNA, the CDR3 is TGTGCCAGCAGTTACTCAGGGGGCGGTGGGGCCAACGTCCTGACTTTC. Amino acid sequence: CASSYSGGGGANVLTF. The chain recombines TRBV6-5 with TRBJ2-6, with 7 bases identical to TRBD1. The CDR3 has 16 residues. J lost 3 bases, V lost 0 bases, and 2 bases had no gene match. Germline lookup yields CDR1 MNHEY and CDR2 SVGAGI.